By share of the sample, the clone carrying this TCR beta chain is medium-sized. Its antigen is unidentified. The source material, about 17-31 mg of unsorted bulk tissue, was used to co-extract RNA and DNA. V shed 5 bases and J 3 bases; nucleotides not matched to a gene: 8. Germline V gene lookup returns CDR1 SGHAT and CDR2 FQNNGV. This CDR3 comprises 15 residues. Constant-region priming of around 490 ng total RNA yielded TCR beta cDNA. Slightly modified ARM-PCR with three nested multiplex PCR rounds yielded TCR beta libraries. Primers for the first two PCR rounds were TRBV1-TRBV30 forward primers and a C-beta reverse primer (10 cycles per round). One entry per CDR3 protein, called by TCRdb with MiXCR from the multiplex PCR reads. This table holds about 96,000 distinct CDR3 sequences, around 68% found once. This sample is drawn from a study of tumor-infiltrating lymphocytes in primary liver carcinoma. Study-wide points: Tumors and blood were compared for top-250-clone fraction, and tumors had the significantly higher value (p = 0.039).

V usage is TRBV11-2 and J usage is TRBJ2-5; 8 nucleotides line up with TRBD1. Sequencing was done on a sample of tumor-adjacent normal liver tissue. The clonotype originates from a man aged 40-49 years with primary liver carcinoma and hepatitis B virus infection. The CDR3 protein is CASSTPETGEETQYF. The CDR3 DNA follows: TGTGCCAGCAGCACCCCAGAGACAGGGGAAGAGACCCAGTACTTC.